This paragraph reports one T cell receptor beta chain. This specimen belongs to a study of blood T cell repertoires in COVID-19. Study at large: Acute and convalescent COVID-19 samples came from the United States, Italy and Spain. The cDNA or gDNA used as material had been derived from T cells, B-cell-depleted T cells, or PBMCs.

In the authors' workflow: The assay estimated nucleated cells by amplifying reference gene primers. Libraries were prepared by immunoSEQ multiplex PCR; TCRdb keeps only in-frame clonotypes and omits some of them. For V, J and clone size, that table is used; D and trimming come from the DNA. The table records roughly 250,000 clones, almost 85% of them present only once. Sequences were obtained from peripheral blood. This clonotype originated in a woman older than 75 with acute or convalescent COVID-19.

The CDR3 region is CASYDRDSNQPQHF. CDR3 coding DNA: TGTGCCAGCTACGACAGGGATAGCAATCAGCCCCAGCATTTT. The genes are TRBV6-5 and TRBJ1-5; TRBD1 matches at 7 bases. The ends lost 8 bases at V and 0 bases at J; junction bases unmatched: 4. The CDR3 totals 14 residues. Germline CDR1 reads MNHEY; CDR2 reads SVGAGI.